The TCR beta chain described here comes from a study of radiation and T cells in renal cell carcinoma. Generated by immunoSEQ multiplex PCR, the TCRdb table keeps only in-frame clones and is missing some. This sample has more than 15,000 clones, with about 55% found just once. The treatment was: treatment-naive control, cytoreductive nephrectomy. The V end lost 5 bases, the J end lost 7 bases, and 17 bases lay between the germline ends. There are 14 residues in the CDR3. Germline V gene data show CDR1 as MDHEN and CDR2 as SYDVKM. The chain employs TRBV28 and TRBJ1-1; perhaps TRBD1 as D (6 bases). The sample in question was tumor tissue, obtained from a patient whose treatment was nephrectomy without radiotherapy. The receptor was derived from a man aged 45-60 years with renal cell carcinoma. As DNA, the CDR3 is TGTGCCAGCAGTCTAGACAGGCCGACGGATGAAGCTTTCTTT. It codes for CASSLDRPTDEAFF.